These 31 T cell receptor beta chains were all obtained from the same sample, sequenced in a study of blood T cell repertoires in COVID-19. Measured with immunoSEQ multiplex PCR; TCRdb has only the in-frame clones, and not every one. The repertoire has 170,000 or so clones, about 86% of them found once; the top ten carry approximately 7%. Material: peripheral blood. The source is a man aged 50 to 60 with active or convalescent COVID-19.

This clone was seen only once. This chain links TRBV11-2 with TRBJ1-3; D not resolved. V lost 3 bases to trimming and J lost 0 bases, with 9 bases between them. The CDR3 loop spans 15 amino acids. Germline V CDR1 and CDR2: SGHAT, FQNNGV. CDR3 nucleotide sequence: TGTGCCAGCAGCTTCGGACTTAGCTCTGGAAACACCATATATTTT. Translation: CASSFGLSSGNTIYF.

The chain joins TRBV4-1 to TRBJ2-3, with D possibly being TRBD1 (6 bases). Trimming stripped 1 base from V and 3 bases from J, with 11 bases between. Germline values: CDR1 MGHRA, CDR2 YSYEKL. The CDR3 consists of 15 residues. The CDR3 nucleotides read TGCGCCAGCAGCCAAGGGGACCAGGGGACAGATACGCAGTATTTT. Protein: CASSQGDQGTDTQYF.

The genes are TRBV7-8 and TRBJ2-7, with TRBD2 identical over 8 bases. Germline V gene sequence: CDR1 SGHVS, CDR2 FQNEAQ. With 2 bases clipped from V and 3 bases from J, the junction kept 6 bases outside the gene matches. The CDR3 runs 15 residues. The CDR3 here is CASSLRAGVGYEQYF. DNA for the CDR3: TGTGCCAGCAGCTTAAGAGCGGGAGTGGGCTACGAGCAGTACTTC.

The chain employs TRBV10-2 and TRBJ2-1; 10 positions match TRBD2. The CDR3 is made up of 13 amino acids. Losses at the gene ends were 10 bases for V and 7 bases for J; bases not matched to a gene: 7. Germline V lookup: CDR1 WSHSY, CDR2 SAAADI. CDR3 nucleotide sequence: TGCGCCACCCAGCGGGGGGGGCTGAATGAGCAGTTCTTC. This translates into CATQRGGLNEQFF.

The chain employs TRBV2 and TRBJ1-2, with a tentative D call TRBD1 (5 bases). V was pared by 8 bases and J by 9 bases, with 22 bases between. The CDR3 spans 14 residues. CDR1 and CDR2 (germline): SNHLY, FYNNEI. CDR3 nucleotide sequence: TGTGCCAGCTCCCTCGGGGGAACGCTTGATCGCTACACCTTC. Its protein product is CASSLGGTLDRYTF.

This chain joins TRBV7-2 and TRBJ1-5; 9 bases line up with TRBD1. CDR1 SGHTA and CDR2 FQGNSA come from the germline V gene. This CDR3 spans 16 amino acids. The V and J ends lost 5 bases and 6 bases, in that order; junction bases with no gene match: 11. This chain's CDR3 is CASSPEGQGWGQPQHF. The CDR3 nucleotides read TGTGCCAGCAGCCCAGAGGGACAGGGCTGGGGTCAGCCCCAGCATTTT.

The chain combines TRBV6-2 or TRBV6-3 with TRBJ2-1, with TRBD2 identical over 11 bases. The CDR3 sequence is 16 residues long. Trimming cost V 5 bases and J 4 bases; bases outside gene matches: 7. CDR1 is MNHEY, CDR2 SVGEGT, per germline. The CDR3 is CASSTRTSGFYNEQFF. The CDR3 DNA reads TGTGCCAGCAGTACCCGGACTAGCGGGTTTTACAATGAGCAGTTCTTC.

This chain links TRBV5-1 with TRBJ1-2; D is unresolved. The V and J ends lost 4 bases and 6 bases respectively, with 10 bases between them. Looked up from germline, CDR1 is SGHRS and CDR2 is YFSETQ. This CDR3 comprises 12 residues. CDR3 nucleotides: TGCGCCAGCAGCCCCACGGAGAATGGCTACACCTTC. Its protein product is CASSPTENGYTF.

This chain links TRBV25-1 with TRBJ2-3, with D perhaps matching TRBD1 (6 bases). Germline-derived CDR1 and CDR2 are MGHDK and SYGVNS. V lost 4 bases, J lost 0 bases, and 17 bases lay in between. The CDR3 is 17 amino acids. The CDR3: CASSALGADPSTDTQYF. The CDR3 region has the DNA TGTGCCAGCAGTGCCTTGGGGGCTGACCCTAGCACAGATACGCAGTATTTT.

The chain has TRBV10-3 and TRBJ2-1; TRBD1 agrees at 10 bases. The CDR3 spans 13 residues. With 7 bases clipped from V and 8 bases from J, the junction kept 5 bases outside the gene matches. CDR1 is ENHRY and CDR2 is SYGVKD in the germline V gene. CDR3 sequence (DNA): TGTGCCATCAAATCGGACAGGGGGGATGAGCAGTTCTTC. This translates into CAIKSDRGDEQFF.

The CDR3 region has the DNA TGCGCCAGCAGCCCCGGGACAGGGGTTACCGGGGAGCTGTTTTTT. This encodes CASSPGTGVTGELFF. J is TRBJ2-2 and V is TRBV5-1; 10 bases line up with TRBD1. Looked up from germline, CDR1 is SGHRS and CDR2 is YFSETQ. V lost 4 bases, J lost 5 bases, and 5 bases stayed unmatched. This CDR3 region has 15 residues.

V gene TRBV2 combines with J gene TRBJ1-2, with 7 bases identical to TRBD1. Trimming took 3 bases from V and 2 from J; bases not matched to a gene: 0. The V gene's germline CDR1 is SNHLY and CDR2 FYNNEI. This CDR3 is 13 amino acids long. The CDR3 sequence is CASSEGQNYGYTF. Written as DNA, the CDR3 is TGTGCCAGCAGTGAGGGACAGAACTATGGCTACACCTTC. The variable domain in full, completed from reference TRBV2 and TRBJ1-2, reads EPEVTQTPSHQVTQMGQEVILRCVPISNHLYFYWYRQILGQKVEFLVSFYNNEISEKSEIFDDQFSVERPDGSNFTLKIRSTKLEDSAMYFCASSEGQNYGYTFGSGTRLTVV.

The chain uses TRBV6-2 or TRBV6-3 and TRBJ2-3, with D possibly TRBD2 on 5 matching bases. V gave up 2 bases and J gave up 1 base, with 10 bases separating them. From germline, CDR1 is MNHEY and CDR2 SVGEGT. The CDR3 length is 15 residues. This CDR3 reads CASSYGGRRTDTQYF. The CDR3 DNA follows: TGTGCCAGCAGTTACGGAGGTAGACGCACAGATACGCAGTATTTT.

The chain links TRBV5-1 to TRBJ2-2, with TRBD1 matching 10 bases. The CDR3 runs to 17 residues. CDR1 and CDR2 from the germline V gene are SGHRS and YFSETQ. V shed 4 bases and J 4 bases; nucleotides not matched to a gene: 10. The CDR3 region has the DNA TGCGCCAGCAGCCGGCGGGCGGGACAGGGGTTCACCGGGGAGCTGTTTTTT. Translating gives CASSRRAGQGFTGELFF.

The J gene is TRBJ1-1, the V gene TRBV21-1. TRBV21-1 is annotated as a pseudogene. The CDR3 spans 15 residues. The DNA of the CDR3 is TGTGCCAGCAGCAAAGAGGAGATTGTTAACACTGAAGCTTTCTTT. Amino acid sequence: CASSKEEIVNTEAFF.

The CDR3 bases are TGTGCCAGCAGCTTAGGGACTACCCCCGCAGATACGCAGTATTTT. Amino acids: CASSLGTTPADTQYF. The chain is built from TRBV11-2 and TRBJ2-3; D may be TRBD2 (6 bases). Trimming took 1 base from V and 4 from J, leaving 12 bases between them. Germline CDR1 and CDR2: SGHAT and FQNNGV. The CDR3 consists of 15 residues.

V and J are TRBV6-5 and TRBJ1-4; the D is unclear. CDR1 is MNHEY, CDR2 SVGAGI, per germline. The V end lost 10 bases, the J end lost 4 bases, and 10 bases lay between the germline ends. This CDR3 is 12 amino acids long. In nucleotides, the CDR3 is TGTGCCACCAGGATCGGTAATGAAAAACTGTTTTTT. It specifies CATRIGNEKLFF.

The chain is built from TRBV28 and TRBJ1-1, with TRBD1 matching 9 bases. Germline loops: CDR1 MDHEN, CDR2 SYDVKM. V trimming: 6 bases; J trimming: 4 bases; junction bases outside the gene matches: 6. CDR3 length equals 14 residues. The CDR3 nucleotides are TGTGCCAGCAGGAAAACAGGGGGCATCACTGAAGCTTTCTTT. This translates into CASRKTGGITEAFF.

The chain couples TRBV14 to TRBJ1-2; weak D call: TRBD1 (5 bases). CDR3 length: 14 amino acids. The V end lost 4 bases, the J end lost 4 bases, and 13 bases lay between the germline ends. CDR1 SGHDN and CDR2 FVKESK come from the germline V gene. The chain's CDR3 is CASSRLQGTYGYTF. The DNA of the CDR3 is TGTGCCAGCAGCCGCCTCCAGGGTACCTATGGCTACACCTTC.

The rearrangement links TRBV28 to TRBJ1-4; 8 bases line up with TRBD1. Germline lookup yields CDR1 MDHEN and CDR2 SYDVKM. The CDR3 covers 11 residues. The CDR3 protein is CASTGDEKLFF. Written as DNA, the CDR3 is TGTGCATCGACAGGGGACGAAAAACTGTTTTTT.

On this clone itself: In the same sample, other DNA sequences code for this CDR3. The chain couples TRBV2 to TRBJ2-7, with D maybe TRBD2 (5 bases). The germline CDR1 and CDR2 sequences are SNHLY and FYNNEI. Trimming removed 4 bases from V and 6 bases from J, with 10 bases in between. The CDR3 totals 12 residues. In DNA, the CDR3 is TGTGCCAGCAGTGGTCGGGGAACCGAGCAGTACTTC. It specifies CASSGRGTEQYF.

The CDR3 coding sequence is TGTGCCAGCAGCTTACAACGGGAGTGGCAAGAGACCCAGTACTTC. Residues: CASSLQREWQETQYF. The chain employs TRBV7-9 and TRBJ2-5; tentative D call: TRBD2 (6 bases). From germline, CDR1 is SEHNR and CDR2 FQNEAQ (reference sequence). The CDR3 is 15 residues long. V was pared by 2 bases and J by 2 bases, with 12 bases between.

The chain carries TRBV11-3 and TRBJ2-7; a weak D match, TRBD1 (5 bases). Germline V gives CDR1 SGHNT, CDR2 YENEEA. V was cut by 0 bases and J by 4 bases, with 10 bases left in between. This CDR3 contains 14 residues. This CDR3 reads CASSLDRVGYEQYF. The CDR3 DNA reads TGTGCCAGCAGCTTAGACAGGGTGGGGTACGAGCAGTACTTC. Combining the CDR3 with reference TRBV11-3 and TRBJ2-7 gives the whole variable domain EAGVVQSPRYKIIEKKQPVAFWCNPISGHNTLYWYLQNLGQGPELLIRYENEEAVDDSQLPKDRFSAERLKGVDSTLKIQPAELGDSAVYLCASSLDRVGYEQYFGPGTRLTVT.

The CDR3 reads CASSYSSSGSGGEQFF. CDR3 sequence (DNA): TGTGCCAGCAGTTACTCCTCTAGCGGGAGCGGCGGTGAGCAGTTCTTC. J is TRBJ2-1 and V is TRBV6-6; 10 positions agree with TRBD2. Losses at the gene ends were 0 bases for V and 9 bases for J; bases not matched to a gene: 8. CDR1 is MNHNY, CDR2 SVGAGI, per germline (reference sequence). The CDR3 length is 16 residues.

The gene calls are TRBV6-2 or TRBV6-3 and TRBJ2-3; TRBD2 matches 11 bases. This CDR3 is built from 16 residues. The V gene's germline CDR1 is MNHEY and CDR2 SVGEGT. V shed 5 bases and J 5 bases; nucleotides not matched to a gene: 9. The CDR3 spells CASSTLAGGRGDTQYF. The CDR3 nucleotides are TGTGCCAGCAGTACCTTAGCGGGGGGGCGTGGAGATACGCAGTATTTT.

This chain joins TRBV25-1 and TRBJ1-1; TRBD1 might be the D (5 bases). Germline-derived CDR1 and CDR2 are MGHDK and SYGVNS. The CDR3 has 15 amino acids. V gave up 6 bases and J gave up 1 base, with 15 bases separating them. The CDR3 DNA follows: TGTGCCAGCAGCGCTAATCGACAGTGGAACACTGAAGCTTTCTTT. This encodes CASSANRQWNTEAFF.

This sequence joins TRBV24-1 and TRBJ2-1; the D is unclear. The CDR3 sequence is 17 residues long. CDR1 and CDR2 (germline): KGHDR, SFDVKD. With 3 bases removed from V and 6 bases from J, the gap between germline ends came to 20 bases. The CDR3 coding sequence is TGTGCCACCAGTGATCCAACGCGCCCGTCGCTGTCCAATGAGCAGTTCTTC. It translates to CATSDPTRPSLSNEQFF.

The gene calls are TRBV3-1 (or the pseudogene TRBV3-2) and TRBJ2-7, with D unclear. The CDR3 length is 13 residues. V dropped 1 base and J dropped 2 bases, with 6 bases sitting between them. Germline V lookup: CDR1 LGHDT, CDR2 YNNKEL (reference sequence). The CDR3 nucleotides are TGTGCCAGCAGCCAAGTAGTTCCCTACGAGCAGTACTTC. Protein: CASSQVVPYEQYF.

The chain employs TRBV11-3 and TRBJ2-3, with TRBD2 matching over 9 bases. The V gene's germline CDR1 is SGHNT and CDR2 YENEEA. The CDR3 length is 15 residues. V lost 5 bases, J lost 2 bases, and 5 bases stayed unmatched. The CDR3 protein is CASSPASGTTDTQYF. The CDR3 DNA sequence: TGTGCCAGCAGCCCGGCTAGCGGGACCACAGATACGCAGTATTTT.

This chain links TRBV30 with TRBJ2-2; 8 nucleotides line up with TRBD2. Germline V gene lookup returns CDR1 GTSNPN and CDR2 SVGIG (reference sequence). The CDR3 length is 14 residues. V shed 4 bases, J shed 7 bases, and the junction held 8 bases outside the gene matches. CDR3 sequence (DNA): TGTGCCTGGACTAGCGGGCCCCTGGGCGGGGAGCTGTTTTTT. Amino acids: CAWTSGPLGGELFF.

Concerning this clone itself: At one end the junction does not follow the germline gene, possibly because of a read error. V gene TRBV3-1 (or the pseudogene TRBV3-2) combines with J gene TRBJ2-3, with TRBD2 matching 11 bases. Germline CDR1 LGHDT, CDR2 YNNKEL (reference sequence). CDR3 length: 14 residues. The CDR3 sequence is CASSQNRGSGRVDF. CDR3 bases: TGTGCCAGCAGCCAAAACCGGGGTAGCGGGAGGGTGGATTTT.